Listed below are T cell receptor beta chains from one sample, sequenced in a study of PD-1 blockade in classical Hodgkin lymphoma. Only in-frame clones appear in the TCRdb table, and some are missing; sequencing was by immunoSEQ multiplex PCR. The table includes 23,000 or so clones, approximately 89% detected once. The sample here was peripheral blood mononuclear cells (PBMCs), taken before the fourth cycle of nivolumab. The receptors derive from a human donor with classical Hodgkin lymphoma. Both conserved end residues are part of each CDR3. Fields, in order: V gene, D gene, clone size, J gene, CDR3 DNA, CDR3 protein. The D gene is left open where the match is weak. Some rows mark clone size as missing; the rest say once, few, many or name a class of expanded clone.

>TRBV28|-|-|TRBJ1-1
TGTGCCAGCAGTTTAGACAGCGAAGGAACTGAAGCTTTCTTT
CASSLDSEGTEAFF
>TRBV7-2|-|-|TRBJ2-3
TGTGCCAGCAGGACGAGCAGGGGCGGAGGGAGCACAGATACGCAGTATTTT
CASRTSRGGGSTDTQYF
>TRBV29-1|TRBD2|-|TRBJ2-5
TGCAGCGGGGGGGGTGGCACCGAGACCCAGTACTTC
CSGGGGTETQYF
>TRBV6-5|-|-|TRBJ1-4
TGTGCCAGCAGTTACTCATGGGCGGAGGTAAAACTGTTTTTT
CASSYSWAEVKLFF
>TRBV5-4|TRBD2|few|TRBJ2-2
TGTGCCAGCAGCTGGGAGCGGGAGAAGGGCGGGGAGCTGTTTTTT
CASSWEREKGGELFF
>TRBV25-1|TRBD1|-|TRBJ2-2
TGTGCCAGCACCCCGGGGGGGGGACAGGGGGCCGGGGAGCTGTTTTTT
CASTPGGGQGAGELFF
>TRBV19|TRBD1|-|TRBJ1-2
TGTGCCAGTAGTTCTACCTCCGGGACAGGGAGTGGCTACACCTTC
CASSSTSGTGSGYTF
>TRBV6-5|-|-|TRBJ1-6
TGTGCCAGCAGTTACCAACAAAACTCACCCCTCCACTTT
CASSYQQNSPLHF
>TRBV7-9|-|once|TRBJ1-5
TGTGCCAGCAGCTTACAGGGCTGGGATCAGCCCCAGCATTTT
CASSLQGWDQPQHF
>TRBV6-1|TRBD2|-|TRBJ2-1
TGTGCCAGCAGTCCGTCGGGAGGGGTCGGAAATGAGCAGTTCTTC
CASSPSGGVGNEQFF
>TRBV19|-|few|TRBJ1-1
TGTGCCAGTAGTATAATAGGGACATTGAACACTGAAGCTTTCTTT
CASSIIGTLNTEAFF
>TRBV7-7|TRBD1|-|TRBJ1-1
TGTGCCAGCAGCTTAATCGACAGGGATGCGACTGAAGCTTTCTTT
CASSLIDRDATEAFF
>TRBV7-3|TRBD2|-|TRBJ2-1
TGTGCCAGCAGCTTCGGCGGGAGTTGGGGGAATGAGCAGTTCTTC
CASSFGGSWGNEQFF
>TRBV7-2|-|-|TRBJ1-1
TGTGCCAGCAGCTTACAGTCCAACACTGAAGCTTTCTTT
CASSLQSNTEAFF
>TRBV7-2|TRBD1|-|TRBJ1-5
TGTGCCAGCAGCCCTGGGACAGCAAATCAGCCCCAGCATTTT
CASSPGTANQPQHF
>TRBV7-8|-|-|TRBJ2-2
TGTGCCAGCAGCTTAGTGGGCGGGGACACCGGGGAGCTGTTTTTT
CASSLVGGDTGELFF
>TRBV9|TRBD2|once|TRBJ2-5
TGTGCCAGCAGCGCACCGGGACTAGCGGGCTCCGAGACCCAGTACTTC
CASSAPGLAGSETQYF
>TRBV15|TRBD1|-|TRBJ1-1
TGTGCCACCAGCAGAGATAAGGGACAGGGAAGAGAAGCTTTCTTT
CATSRDKGQGREAFF
>TRBV7-8|TRBD2|once|TRBJ2-1
TGTGCCAGCAGCTTATTGTCTAGCGGGAGCTACAATGAGCAGTTCTTC
CASSLLSSGSYNEQFF
>TRBV13|-|-|TRBJ1-5
TGTGCCAGCAGCTTAGGCAGGGGAAGCAATCAGCCCCAGCATTTT
CASSLGRGSNQPQHF
>TRBV6-6|-|-|TRBJ2-7
TGTGCCAGCAGTTACCTTGACCGGTCTCGGCAGTACTTC
CASSYLDRSRQYF
>TRBV5-1|TRBD2|-|TRBJ2-7
TGCGCCAGCAGCTTGAACATAGCGGGAGTGGGCGAGCAGTACTTC
CASSLNIAGVGEQYF
>TRBV10-3|-|-|TRBJ2-2
TGTGCCATCAGTGAAGTAGCCAGGGGGGAGCTGTTTTTT
CAISEVARGELFF
>TRBV7-6|-|-|TRBJ2-5
TGTGCCAGCAGCTTGGAGGGCCAAGAGACCCAGTACTTC
CASSLEGQETQYF
>TRBV7-3|TRBD2|-|TRBJ2-1
TGTGCCAGCTCGTTAGCGGGAGACAATGAGCAGTTCTTC
CASSLAGDNEQFF
>TRBV18|-|few|TRBJ1-6
TGTGCCAGCTCACCCCCTGACCTGCCCTCGGGGCCCCTCCACTTT
CASSPPDLPSGPLHF
>TRBV7-3|-|few|TRBJ1-2
TGTGCCAGCAGCTTAAGTGAAGGGGACTATGGCTACACCTTC
CASSLSEGDYGYTF
>TRBV11-3|TRBD1|-|TRBJ2-1
TGTGCCAGCAGCCTTAGGACAGGGGGGCAGTTCTTC
CASSLRTGGQFF
>TRBV7-8|TRBD2|-|TRBJ2-1
TGTGCCAGCAGCCGGAGTTGGACTAGCGGTTACAATGAGCAGTTCTTC
CASSRSWTSGYNEQFF
>TRBV7-2|-|-|TRBJ2-1
TGTGCCAGCAGCTTATGGGTTAGGGCTAGCGCCCCCAATGAGCAGTTCTTC
CASSLWVRASAPNEQFF
>TRBV9|-|-|TRBJ2-7
TGTGCCAGCAGCGTAGGGCCCAAGGAGGATTACTACGAGCAGTACTTC
CASSVGPKEDYYEQYF
>TRBV19|-|-|TRBJ2-5
TGTGCCAGTAGTATTTTAGGGGGGGGAGAGACCCAGTACTTC
CASSILGGGETQYF
>TRBV2|-|-|TRBJ2-1
TGTGCCAGCAGTTACAGAAACAATGAGCAGTTCTTC
CASSYRNNEQFF
>TRBV9|-|-|TRBJ2-1
TGTGCCAGCAGCGCGGACGGGAAATCCGGCTCCTACAATGAGCAGTTCTTC
CASSADGKSGSYNEQFF
>TRBV5-5|-|-|TRBJ2-6
TGTGCCAGCAGCTTTGATTCCTACTCTGGGGCCAACGTCCTGACTTTC
CASSFDSYSGANVLTF
>TRBV7-9|-|-|TRBJ2-3
TGTGCCAGCAGCTTACGGGGCCGGAGTTGGACAGATACGCAGTATTTT
CASSLRGRSWTDTQYF
>TRBV27|-|-|TRBJ2-4
TGTGCCAGCAGCCCCACAACAGTAGCCAAAAACATTCAGTACTTC
CASSPTTVAKNIQYF
>TRBV4-1|-|-|TRBJ1-4
TGCGCCAGCAGCCAAGATGGGTCAGGGTCTGAAAAACTGTTTTTT
CASSQDGSGSEKLFF
>TRBV5-1|TRBD1|-|TRBJ2-7
TGCGCCAGCAGCTTGGAACCGGGACAGGGGCTCTCCTTC
CASSLEPGQGLSF
>TRBV5-6|TRBD1|-|TRBJ1-5
TGTGCCAGCAGCTTGGGTCGGACAGGGGATATCAGCAATCAGCCCCAGCATTTT
CASSLGRTGDISNQPQHF
>TRBV6-1|-|-|TRBJ2-1
TGTGCCAGCAGTGAGGGTCAGGGGGGAAATGAGCAGTTCTTC
CASSEGQGGNEQFF
>TRBV5-5|-|-|TRBJ1-6
TGTGCCAGCAGCGGAGCCAGAGACAGCTATAATTCACCCCTCCACTTT
CASSGARDSYNSPLHF
>TRBV7-3|TRBD2|-|TRBJ2-1
TGTGCCAGCAGCTCTAGCGGGGGGGCCTACAATGAGCAGTTCTTC
CASSSSGGAYNEQFF
>TRBV27|-|medium-sized|TRBJ1-5
TGTGCCAGCAGTTTATTTGCAGGGAACAATCAGCCCCAGCATTTT
CASSLFAGNNQPQHF
>TRBV13|-|-|TRBJ2-7
TGTGCCAGCAGCCGGAACCGAGCGTCCTACGAGCAGTACTTC
CASSRNRASYEQYF
>TRBV7-8|TRBD1|-|TRBJ1-2
TGTGCCAGCAGCTTAGCGACAGGGGTTAACTATGGCTACACCTTC
CASSLATGVNYGYTF
>TRBV6-6|TRBD1|once|TRBJ1-3
TGTGCCAGCAGTTACACAGGGGGAGGAAACACCATATATTTT
CASSYTGGGNTIYF
>TRBV15|-|-|TRBJ2-1
TGTGCCACCAGCAGCGGACCTATTAATTTCAATGAGCAGTTCTTC
CATSSGPINFNEQFF
>TRBV18|TRBD1|once|TRBJ2-5
TGTGCCAGCACAGGGGGACAGGGAGAGACCCAGTACTTC
CASTGGQGETQYF
>TRBV14|TRBD2|-|TRBJ2-2
TGTGCCAGCAGCCGGACTAGCGGGAGTGCCGGGGAGCTGTTTTTT
CASSRTSGSAGELFF
>TRBV15|-|once|TRBJ2-1
TGTGCCACCAGCAGAGATTCTGCCCCTGGGGGGACCTACAATGAGCAGTTCTTC
CATSRDSAPGGTYNEQFF
>TRBV25-1|-|few|TRBJ1-3
TGTGCCAGCAGTGAAGGGTCTGGAAACACCATATATTTT
CASSEGSGNTIYF